These 15 T cell receptor beta chains came from one sample sequenced in a study of blood T cell repertoires in COVID-19. Using immunoSEQ multiplex PCR, the repertoire was profiled, and TCRdb retains in-frame clones only, with some absent. The sample contains 250,000 to 350,000 clones, more than 90% of which appear only once. Material: PBMCs or T cells enriched from blood (not recorded which). Every receptor here comes from a woman aged 30 to 39 who had recovered from COVID-19.

The chain carries TRBV3-1 (or the pseudogene TRBV3-2) and TRBJ1-5; 7 nucleotides agree with TRBD1. The ends lost 0 bases at V and 3 bases at J; junction bases unmatched: 20. The germline gives CDR1 LGHDT, CDR2 YNNKEL (reference sequence). This CDR3 region has 21 residues. The CDR3 protein is CASSQESTETGLARTNQPQHF. For the CDR3, the DNA is TGTGCCAGCAGCCAAGAGAGTACGGAGACAGGGCTAGCGAGGACCAATCAGCCCCAGCATTTT.

The V gene is TRBV20-1, the J gene TRBJ2-7; 11 positions match TRBD2. Germline V gene sequence: CDR1 DFQATT, CDR2 SNEGSKA (reference sequence). Germline trimming cut 3 bases from V and 3 bases from J; bases unmatched to any gene: 10. CDR3 length: 16 residues. This chain's CDR3 is CSASSSGGAPGYEQYF. DNA for the CDR3: TGCAGTGCTAGTAGTAGCGGGGGGGCTCCCGGCTACGAGCAGTACTTC.

The rearrangement joins TRBV19 to TRBJ1-4; D uncertain. Per the germline V gene, CDR1 is LNHDA and CDR2 is SQIVND (reference sequence). Trimming left V 1 base short and J 0 bases short, with 9 bases between. The CDR3 is made up of 16 amino acids. CDR3 sequence: CASSIGIGTTNEKLFF. CDR3 nucleotide sequence: TGTGCCAGTAGTATAGGAATCGGGACAACTAATGAAAAACTGTTTTTT. Full variable domain (remainder filled in from reference TRBV19 and TRBJ1-4): DGGITQSPKYLFRKEGQNVTLSCEQNLNHDAMYWYRQDPGQGLRLIYYSQIVNDFQKGDIAEGYSVSREKKESFPLTVTSAQKNPTAFYLCASSIGIGTTNEKLFFGSGTQLSVL.

The chain has TRBV2 and TRBJ1-5; 12 nucleotides align to TRBD1. Germline V CDR1 and CDR2: SNHLY, FYNNEI. Germline trimming cut 10 bases from V and 6 bases from J; bases unmatched to any gene: 7. This CDR3 spans 14 amino acids. CDR3 amino acids: CATGDRGPLQPQHF. The CDR3 bases are TGTGCCACGGGGGACAGGGGGCCCCTTCAGCCCCAGCATTTT.

The chain has TRBV24-1 and TRBJ2-1; TRBD2 agrees at 9 bases. Looked up from germline, CDR1 is KGHDR and CDR2 is SFDVKD. After removal of 3 bases from V and 7 bases from J, the junction contained 9 bases not matched to a gene. The CDR3 is 16 residues long. The CDR3 DNA reads TGTGCCACCAGTGATAATCTGCGGGGGGGTAGGAATGAGCAGTTCTTC. This translates into CATSDNLRGGRNEQFF.

The rearrangement joins TRBV10-3 to TRBJ2-1; 12 positions match TRBD1. Germline values: CDR1 ENHRY, CDR2 SYGVKD. The CDR3 has 15 residues. With V trimmed by 6 bases and J by 7 bases, 7 bases remained unmatched. The CDR3 spells CAISGPGQGANEQFF. The DNA of the CDR3 is TGTGCCATCAGCGGTCCGGGACAGGGGGCGAATGAGCAGTTCTTC.

This chain joins TRBV19 and TRBJ2-3; 8 bases map to TRBD1. Germline V gives CDR1 LNHDA, CDR2 SQIVND (reference sequence). Trimming cost V 7 bases and J 1 base; bases outside gene matches: 7. The CDR3 has 15 amino acids. Written as DNA, the CDR3 is TGTGCCAGTACCCCTCGGGGACAGGGCACAGATACGCAGTATTTT. It codes for CASTPRGQGTDTQYF.

The CDR3 DNA is TGTGCCAGCAGCCCCCCTCTTTACAATGAGCAGTTCTTC. Amino acid sequence: CASSPPLYNEQFF. V is TRBV3-1 (or the pseudogene TRBV3-2) and J is TRBJ2-1, with no clear D. CDR1 is LGHDT and CDR2 is YNNKEL in the germline V gene (reference sequence). This CDR3 has 13 residues. The V gene lost 4 bases and the J gene lost 4 bases, with 8 bases spanning the gap.

The sample holds one count of this clone. The chain links TRBV10-3 to TRBJ2-1; 7 nucleotides align to TRBD2. CDR1 and CDR2 (germline): ENHRY, SYGVKD. CDR3 size: 17 residues. V lost 4 bases to trimming and J lost 1 base; unmatched junction nucleotides: 10. CDR3: CAISGPLGAGSYNEQFF. DNA of the CDR3: TGTGCCATCAGTGGACCCTTAGGAGCGGGGTCCTACAATGAGCAGTTCTTC.

The gene calls are TRBV27 and TRBJ1-5; D is uncertain. From germline, CDR1 is MNHEY and CDR2 SMNVEV (reference sequence). CDR3 size: 15 residues. V dropped 5 bases and J dropped 2 bases, with 13 bases sitting between them. CDR3 nucleotide sequence: TGTGCCAGCAGTCCTTCTAGGGAGGGCAATCAGCCCCAGCATTTT. Protein product: CASSPSREGNQPQHF.

The J gene is TRBJ2-7, the V gene TRBV2; the D gene is possibly TRBD2 (5 bases). The CDR3 sequence is 14 residues long. V lost 0 bases, J lost 0 bases, and 6 bases lay in between. Germline V gene sequence: CDR1 SNHLY, CDR2 FYNNEI. As DNA, the CDR3 is TGTGCCAGCAGTGAAGCGGACTTCTCCTACGAGCAGTACTTC. Residues: CASSEADFSYEQYF.

The chain combines TRBV15 with TRBJ2-5; D is perhaps TRBD1 (6 bases). Germline lookup yields CDR1 LNHNV and CDR2 YYDKDF (reference sequence). CDR3 length: 17 residues. V lost 4 bases to trimming and J lost 1 base, with 19 bases between them. CDR3 region: CATSTKPTGKFQETQYF. CDR3 bases: TGTGCCACCAGCACTAAGCCTACAGGGAAGTTCCAAGAGACCCAGTACTTC.

The chain has TRBV5-4 and TRBJ2-1; D gene uncertain. V was cut by 0 bases and J by 5 bases, with 12 bases left in between. CDR1 and CDR2 (germline): SGHNT, YYREEE (reference sequence). The CDR3 length is 15 residues. The chain's CDR3 is CASSLGLIVDNEQFF. CDR3 sequence (DNA): TGTGCCAGCAGCTTGGGATTGATTGTAGACAATGAGCAGTTCTTC.

In regard to this clone: This sample also contains other DNA sequences that code for the same CDR3. The chain has TRBV19 and TRBJ2-7; D ambiguous. Germline assignment: CDR1 LNHDA and CDR2 SQIVND (reference sequence). V lost 4 bases, J lost 2 bases, and 6 bases lay in between. The CDR3 contains 12 residues. The CDR3 here is CASSTGPYEQYF. CDR3 coding DNA: TGTGCCAGTAGTACCGGTCCCTACGAGCAGTACTTC.

The rearrangement uses TRBV28 and TRBJ1-4; a weak D match, TRBD1 (5 bases). V was shortened by 1 base and J by 8 bases, with 14 bases between the two germline ends. CDR1 is MDHEN and CDR2 is SYDVKM in the germline V gene. The CDR3 runs to 15 residues. CDR3 DNA: TGTGCCAGCAGTTTATCGGGCCAGGGTTTGGAAAAACTGTTTTTT. This codes for CASSLSGQGLEKLFF.